This TCR beta chain was recorded in a study of blood T cells in healthy people across ages. Study-level findings and limits: Observed TCR beta diversity showed a strong correlation with the percentage of naive T cells as measured by flow cytometry. Unknown donor CMV status possibly confounded expanded clonotype changes.

On this clonotype: Its antigen is unidentified.

For the second PCR, which ran for 7 to 11 cycles, a sample-barcoded 5' primer and a J-beta primer mix were used. TCRdb re-derived calls from the 5' RACE reads in MiXCR, one entry per CDR3 protein. The data hold roughly 800,000 distinct CDR3 sequences, with roughly 64% observed a single time. V was shortened by 4 bases and J by 4 bases, with 11 bases between the two germline ends. This CDR3 spans 14 amino acids. Germline-derived CDR1 and CDR2 are DFQATT and SNEGSKA (reference sequence). The clonotype comes from a young man in good health. Specimen: blood. The gene calls are TRBV20-1 and TRBJ1-6; D unclear. CDR3 sequence reads: CSATQGIYNSPLHF. CDR3 bases: TGCAGTGCTACCCAAGGGATATATAATTCACCCCTCCACTTT.